The T cell receptor (beta chain) described here comes from a study of early T cells in non-severe SARS-CoV-2 infection. Germline CDR1 is SGHTA and CDR2 is FQGNSA. V was shortened by 5 bases and J by 7 bases, with 12 bases between the two germline ends. The CDR3 is made up of 14 amino acids. This clonotype was counted many times. TCRdb reanalysed the 5' RACE reads using MiXCR and keeps one entry per CDR3 protein. Of approximately 31,000 distinct CDR3 sequences in the sample, 5% to 6% were seen once. The receptor was isolated from an adult who was a healthcare worker with PCR-confirmed SARS-CoV-2 infection or an uninfected control (not recorded which). Sequencing input: whole blood. The chain couples TRBV7-2 to TRBJ1-6; D unclear. Here the CDR3 reads CASSPQPTNSPLHF. CDR3 DNA: TGTGCCAGCAGCCCTCAGCCAACGAATTCACCCCTCCACTTT.